The rows below give T cell receptor beta chains drawn from one sample of a study of blood T cell repertoires in COVID-19. Data came from immunoSEQ multiplex PCR; TCRdb stores just in-frame clones and leaves some out. Of 200,000 to 250,000 clones in the sample, 81% were seen once. The specimen sequenced was peripheral blood. Source of these receptors: a woman at least 80 years old with COVID-19, enrolled during active disease. Both conserved end residues are part of each CDR3. The order of the fields is clone size, D gene, V gene, J gene, CDR3 protein, CDR3 DNA. A D gene is named only where the DNA matches it firmly. Clone sizes are given selectively: once, few, many, or a class where the clone is expanded.

few,.,TRBV19,TRBJ2-1,CASSIDLASDEQFF,TGTGCCAGTAGTATAGATCTAGCAAGTGATGAGCAGTTCTTC
.,TRBD1,TRBV29-1,TRBJ1-4,CSVGRGQNEKLFF,TGCAGCGTTGGAAGGGGGCAAAATGAAAAACTGTTTTTT
.,.,TRBV15,TRBJ2-5,CATSRDRGGAQETQYF,TGTGCCACCAGCAGAGATAGAGGCGGGGCCCAAGAGACCCAGTACTTC
few,TRBD1,TRBV19,TRBJ1-2,CASSIVGQGLLYGYTF,TGTGCCAGTAGTATAGTGGGACAGGGGCTACTCTATGGCTACACCTTC
.,.,TRBV5-4,TRBJ1-1,CASSLAWNTEAFF,TGTGCCAGCAGCTTGGCTTGGAACACTGAAGCTTTCTTT
once,.,TRBV19,TRBJ1-2,CASSMVLRGYTF,TGTGCCAGTAGTATGGTGCTTAGAGGCTACACCTTC
.,.,TRBV9,TRBJ2-1,CASSPRTGSYNEQFF,TGTGCCAGCAGCCCTAGGACTGGCTCCTACAATGAGCAGTTCTTC
once,.,TRBV19,TRBJ1-5,CASSIGQGTQPQHF,TGTGCCAGTAGTATCGGTCAGGGGACTCAGCCCCAGCATTTT
few,.,TRBV19,TRBJ1-3,CASSATGSNTIYF,TGTGCCAGTAGTGCCACAGGGAGCAACACCATATATTTT
.,.,TRBV30,TRBJ1-5,CAWNTGISQPQHF,TGTGCCTGGAACACAGGGATCAGTCAGCCCCAGCATTTT
once,.,TRBV7-2,TRBJ2-1,CASSLFLLTYNEQFF,TGTGCCAGCAGCTTATTCCTACTTACCTACAATGAGCAGTTCTTC
.,.,TRBV27,TRBJ1-1,CASKGGNTEAFF,TGTGCCAGCAAAGGGGGGAACACTGAAGCTTTCTTT
few,TRBD1,TRBV6-5,TRBJ1-2,CASTRTGTGKGYTF,TGTGCCAGCACTCGTACCGGGACAGGGAAAGGCTACACCTTC
.,.,TRBV7-7,TRBJ2-5,CASSLTPQETQYF,TGTGCTAGCAGCTTAACTCCCCAAGAGACCCAGTACTTC
once,TRBD1,TRBV2,TRBJ1-2,CASRGTGGNYGYTF,TGTGCCAGCAGAGGGACAGGGGGCAACTATGGCTACACCTTC
.,.,TRBV7-2,TRBJ1-5,CASSLEERGYYNQPQHF,TGTGCCAGCAGCTTAGAGGAGCGGGGTTATTACAATCAGCCCCAGCATTTT
.,TRBD2,TRBV29-1,TRBJ2-1,CSVSGARNEQFF,TGCAGCGTCAGCGGGGCACGGAATGAGCAGTTCTTC
.,.,TRBV15,TRBJ2-7,CATSRVGGTYEQYF,TGTGCCACCAGCAGAGTCGGGGGAACCTACGAGCAGTACTTC
.,.,TRBV9,TRBJ1-3,CASSVAPAVLRTTGNTIYF,TGTGCCAGCAGCGTAGCCCCCGCCGTCCTCAGGACTACTGGAAACACCATATATTTT
.,.,TRBV12-5,TRBJ1-1,CASGLVRGTEAFF,TGTGCTAGTGGTTTGGTACGGGGCACTGAAGCTTTCTTT
.,.,TRBV6-1,TRBJ1-2,CASSETVNYGYTF,TGTGCCAGCAGTGAGACAGTTAACTATGGCTACACCTTC
.,.,TRBV11-2,TRBJ2-1,CASSPGSAFDNEQFF,TGTGCCAGCAGCCCAGGGTCGGCGTTCGACAATGAGCAGTTCTTC
.,.,TRBV6-5,TRBJ2-1,CASSYFAGAYNEQFF,TGTGCCAGCAGTTACTTTGCGGGGGCTTACAATGAGCAGTTCTTC
.,.,TRBV2,TRBJ1-2,CASSVGQSNYGYTF,TGTGCCAGCAGTGTCGGACAGTCTAACTATGGCTACACCTTC
.,TRBD2,TRBV9,TRBJ2-1,CASSVSGTYYNEQFF,TGTGCCAGCAGCGTTAGCGGGACTTACTACAATGAGCAGTTCTTC
once,.,TRBV6-2/TRBV6-3,TRBJ1-5,CASSRQGLVGNQPQHF,TGTGCCAGCAGTCGTCAGGGGTTAGTGGGCAATCAGCCCCAGCATTTT
.,TRBD1,TRBV5-1,TRBJ1-6,CASSRGQGKDNSPLHF,TGCGCCAGCAGCCGGGGACAGGGGAAGGATAATTCACCCCTCCACTTT
.,TRBD1,TRBV4-1,TRBJ1-1,CASSQGQGDGGTEAFF,TGCGCCAGCAGCCAAGGACAGGGGGACGGTGGCACTGAAGCTTTCTTT
few,TRBD1,TRBV6-5,TRBJ1-1,CASSTGQGNTEAFF,TGTGCCAGCAGTACGGGACAGGGGAACACTGAAGCTTTCTTT
.,.,TRBV7-2,TRBJ1-1,CASSLVRGSTEAFF,TGTGCCAGCAGCTTAGTGAGAGGGAGCACTGAAGCTTTCTTT
.,TRBD1,TRBV2,TRBJ1-5,CASRLDRYQPQHF,TGTGCCAGCAGGCTGGACAGGTATCAGCCCCAGCATTTT
.,.,TRBV15,TRBJ1-4,CATSRPKGFDEKLFF,TGTGCCACCAGCAGACCAAAGGGGTTTGATGAAAAACTGTTTTTT
.,TRBD1,TRBV7-9,TRBJ1-2,CASSIGTARYGYTF,TGTGCCAGCAGCATTGGGACAGCCCGTTATGGCTACACCTTC
.,TRBD1,TRBV28,TRBJ1-2,CASGRDRDYGYTF,TGTGCCAGCGGCCGGGACAGGGACTATGGCTACACCTTC
.,.,TRBV20-1,TRBJ2-5,CSAKSGTQYF,TGCAGTGCGAAAAGCGGGACCCAGTACTTC
few,TRBD1,TRBV9,TRBJ2-1,CASSVRGTGGKEQFF,TGTGCCAGCAGCGTAAGGGGGACAGGGGGAAAAGAGCAGTTCTTC
.,TRBD1,TRBV19,TRBJ1-5,CASSLDRESNQPQHF,TGTGCCAGTAGTTTGGACAGGGAGAGCAATCAGCCCCAGCATTTT